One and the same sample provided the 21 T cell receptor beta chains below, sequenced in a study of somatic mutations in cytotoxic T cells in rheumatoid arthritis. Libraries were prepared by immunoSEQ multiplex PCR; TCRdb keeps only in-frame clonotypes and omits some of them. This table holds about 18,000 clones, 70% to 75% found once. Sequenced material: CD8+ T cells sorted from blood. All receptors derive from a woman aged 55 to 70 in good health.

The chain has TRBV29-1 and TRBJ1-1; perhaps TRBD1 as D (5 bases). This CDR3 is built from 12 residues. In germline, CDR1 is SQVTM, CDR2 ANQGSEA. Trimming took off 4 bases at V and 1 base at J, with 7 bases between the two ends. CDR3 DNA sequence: TGCAGCGTTGCTCAGGGGAACACTGAAGCTTTCTTT. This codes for CSVAQGNTEAFF.

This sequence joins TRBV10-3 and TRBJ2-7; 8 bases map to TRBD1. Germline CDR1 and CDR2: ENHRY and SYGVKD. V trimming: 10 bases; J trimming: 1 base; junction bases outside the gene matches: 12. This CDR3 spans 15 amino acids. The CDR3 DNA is TGTGCCAGCCTGCCCGGGGACAGGTTATCCTACGAGCAGTACTTC. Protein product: CASLPGDRLSYEQYF.

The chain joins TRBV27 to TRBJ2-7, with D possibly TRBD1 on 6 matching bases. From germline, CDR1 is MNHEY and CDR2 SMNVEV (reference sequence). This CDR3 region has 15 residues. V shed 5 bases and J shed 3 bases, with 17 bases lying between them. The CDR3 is CASSANRERLYEQYF. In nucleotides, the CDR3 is TGTGCCAGCAGTGCTAACAGGGAGCGCCTCTACGAGCAGTACTTC.

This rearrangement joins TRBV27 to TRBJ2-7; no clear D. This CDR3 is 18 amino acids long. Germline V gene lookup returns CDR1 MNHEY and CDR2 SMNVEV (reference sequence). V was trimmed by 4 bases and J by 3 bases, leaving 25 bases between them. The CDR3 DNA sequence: TGTGCCAGCAGTTCCCCGAATTTCCAGATTTATCCCGACTACGAGCAGTACTTC. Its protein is CASSSPNFQIYPDYEQYF.

Here the CDR3 reads CASSPAGGTEAFF. CDR3 DNA: TGTGCCAGCAGCCCCGCAGGGGGCACTGAAGCTTTCTTT. This chain joins TRBV9 and TRBJ1-1, with TRBD1 matching over 7 bases. Germline V gene sequence: CDR1 SGDLS, CDR2 YYNGEE. This CDR3 region has 13 residues. The junction had 4 bases not matched to a gene; V was cut back by 4 bases and J by 4 bases.

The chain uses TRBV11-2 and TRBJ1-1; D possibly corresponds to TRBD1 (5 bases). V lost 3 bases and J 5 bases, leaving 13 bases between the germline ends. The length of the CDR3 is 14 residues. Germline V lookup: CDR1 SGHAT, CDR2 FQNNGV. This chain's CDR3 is CASSFRARGTEAFF. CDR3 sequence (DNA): TGTGCCAGCAGCTTCCGGGCGAGGGGAACTGAAGCTTTCTTT.

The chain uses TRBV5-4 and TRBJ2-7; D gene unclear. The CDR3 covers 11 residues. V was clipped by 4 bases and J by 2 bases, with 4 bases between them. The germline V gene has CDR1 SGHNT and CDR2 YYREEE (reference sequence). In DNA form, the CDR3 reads TGTGCCAGCAGCACCCCCTACGAGCAGTACTTC. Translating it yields CASSTPYEQYF. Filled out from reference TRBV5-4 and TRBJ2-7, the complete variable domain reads ETGVTQSPTHLIKTRGQQVTLRCSSQSGHNTVSWYQQALGQGPQFIFQYYREEENGRGNFPPRFSGLQFPNYSSELNVNALELDDSALYLCASSTPYEQYFGPGTRLTVT.

This CDR3 is CASSPPGISTEAFF. As DNA, the CDR3 is TGTGCCAGCAGCCCTCCTGGGATTTCCACTGAAGCTTTCTTT. J is TRBJ1-1 and V is TRBV27, with D uncertain. Trimming left V 6 bases short and J 4 bases short, with 15 bases between. Germline CDR1 and CDR2: MNHEY and SMNVEV (reference sequence). The CDR3 contains 14 residues.

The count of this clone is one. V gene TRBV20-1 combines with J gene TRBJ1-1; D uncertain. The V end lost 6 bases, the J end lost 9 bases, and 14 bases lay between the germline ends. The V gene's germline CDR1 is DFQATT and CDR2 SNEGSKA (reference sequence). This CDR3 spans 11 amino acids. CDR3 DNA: TGCAGTGCAACCCGAAGGGCGCAAGCTTTCTTT. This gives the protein CSATRRAQAFF.

The CDR3 loop is CASSGVMGQGDTEAFF. The CDR3 coding sequence is TGTGCCAGCAGTGGTGTTATGGGACAGGGGGACACTGAAGCTTTCTTT. J is TRBJ1-1 and V is TRBV6-1; TRBD1 agrees at 11 bases. V trimming: 4 bases; J trimming: 3 bases; junction bases outside the gene matches: 7. Germline CDR1 and CDR2: MNHNS and SASEGT. The CDR3 has 16 residues.

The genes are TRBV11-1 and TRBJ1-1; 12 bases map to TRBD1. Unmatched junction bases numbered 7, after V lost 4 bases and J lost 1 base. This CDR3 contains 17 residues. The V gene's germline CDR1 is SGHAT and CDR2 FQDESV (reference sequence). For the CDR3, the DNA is TGTGCCAGCAGCTCATGGGACAGGGGGCTTAGGAACACTGAAGCTTTCTTT. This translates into CASSSWDRGLRNTEAFF.

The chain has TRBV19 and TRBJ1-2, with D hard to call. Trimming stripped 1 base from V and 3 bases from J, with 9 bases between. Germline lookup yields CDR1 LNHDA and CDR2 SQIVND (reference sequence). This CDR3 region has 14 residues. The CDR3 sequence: CASSIGNLDYGYTF. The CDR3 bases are TGTGCCAGTAGTATAGGGAATCTCGACTATGGCTACACCTTC.

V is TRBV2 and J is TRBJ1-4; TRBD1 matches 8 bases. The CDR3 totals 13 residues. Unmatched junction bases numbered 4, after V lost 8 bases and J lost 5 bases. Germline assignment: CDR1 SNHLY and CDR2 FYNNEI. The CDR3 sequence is CASEGQVNEKLFF. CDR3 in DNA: TGTGCCAGCGAGGGACAGGTGAATGAAAAACTGTTTTTT.

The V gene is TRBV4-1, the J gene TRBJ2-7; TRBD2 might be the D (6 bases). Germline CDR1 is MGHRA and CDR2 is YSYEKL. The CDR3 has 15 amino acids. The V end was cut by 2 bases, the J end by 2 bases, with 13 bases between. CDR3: CASSQTGTGPYEQYF. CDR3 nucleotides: TGCGCCAGCAGCCAAACCGGGACTGGCCCCTACGAGCAGTACTTC.

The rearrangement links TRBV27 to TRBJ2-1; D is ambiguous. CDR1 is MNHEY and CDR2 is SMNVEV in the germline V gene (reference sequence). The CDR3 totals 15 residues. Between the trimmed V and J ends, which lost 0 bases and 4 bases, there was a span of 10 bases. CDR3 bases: TGTGCCAGCAGTTTATCGTCGCCAGAATACAATGAGCAGTTCTTC. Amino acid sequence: CASSLSSPEYNEQFF.

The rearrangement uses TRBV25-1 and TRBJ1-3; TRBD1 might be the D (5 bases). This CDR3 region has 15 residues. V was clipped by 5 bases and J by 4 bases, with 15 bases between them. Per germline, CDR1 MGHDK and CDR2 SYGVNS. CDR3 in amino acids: CASSRKGGQGNTIYF. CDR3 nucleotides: TGTGCCAGCAGTAGGAAAGGCGGACAAGGAAACACCATATATTTT.

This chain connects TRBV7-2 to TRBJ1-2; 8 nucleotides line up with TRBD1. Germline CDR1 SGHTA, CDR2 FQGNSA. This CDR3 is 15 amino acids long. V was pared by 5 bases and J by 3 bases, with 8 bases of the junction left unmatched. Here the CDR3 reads CASSREGQDHYGYTF. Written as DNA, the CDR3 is TGTGCCAGCAGCCGGGAGGGACAGGATCACTATGGCTACACCTTC.

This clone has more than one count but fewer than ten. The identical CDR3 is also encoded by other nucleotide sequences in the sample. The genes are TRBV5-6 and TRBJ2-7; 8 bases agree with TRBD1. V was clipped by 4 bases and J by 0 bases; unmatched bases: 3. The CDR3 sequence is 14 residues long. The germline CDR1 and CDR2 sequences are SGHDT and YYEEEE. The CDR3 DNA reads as TGTGCCAGCAGCCCAGGACAGGGCTCCTACGAGCAGTACTTC. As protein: CASSPGQGSYEQYF.

The CDR3 DNA is TGTGCCAGCAGCGTAGAGGGGCAGCCGAACACTGAAGCTTTCTTT. As protein: CASSVEGQPNTEAFF. The V call is TRBV9, the J call TRBJ1-1; weak D call: TRBD1 (5 bases). The CDR3 spans 15 residues. Trimming took 0 bases from V and 1 from J, leaving 10 bases between them. Germline CDR1 is SGDLS and CDR2 is YYNGEE.

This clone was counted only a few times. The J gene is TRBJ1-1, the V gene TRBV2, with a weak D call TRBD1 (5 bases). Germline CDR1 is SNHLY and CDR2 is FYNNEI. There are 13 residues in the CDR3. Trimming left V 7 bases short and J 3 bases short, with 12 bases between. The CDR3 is CASKGRGDTEAFF. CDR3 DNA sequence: TGTGCCAGCAAAGGTCGGGGGGACACTGAAGCTTTCTTT.

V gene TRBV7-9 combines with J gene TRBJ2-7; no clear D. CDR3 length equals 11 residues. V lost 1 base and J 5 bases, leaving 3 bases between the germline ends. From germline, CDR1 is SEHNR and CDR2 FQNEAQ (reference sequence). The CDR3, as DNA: TGTGCCAGCAGCTTAGGGGACGAGCAGTACTTC. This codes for CASSLGDEQYF.